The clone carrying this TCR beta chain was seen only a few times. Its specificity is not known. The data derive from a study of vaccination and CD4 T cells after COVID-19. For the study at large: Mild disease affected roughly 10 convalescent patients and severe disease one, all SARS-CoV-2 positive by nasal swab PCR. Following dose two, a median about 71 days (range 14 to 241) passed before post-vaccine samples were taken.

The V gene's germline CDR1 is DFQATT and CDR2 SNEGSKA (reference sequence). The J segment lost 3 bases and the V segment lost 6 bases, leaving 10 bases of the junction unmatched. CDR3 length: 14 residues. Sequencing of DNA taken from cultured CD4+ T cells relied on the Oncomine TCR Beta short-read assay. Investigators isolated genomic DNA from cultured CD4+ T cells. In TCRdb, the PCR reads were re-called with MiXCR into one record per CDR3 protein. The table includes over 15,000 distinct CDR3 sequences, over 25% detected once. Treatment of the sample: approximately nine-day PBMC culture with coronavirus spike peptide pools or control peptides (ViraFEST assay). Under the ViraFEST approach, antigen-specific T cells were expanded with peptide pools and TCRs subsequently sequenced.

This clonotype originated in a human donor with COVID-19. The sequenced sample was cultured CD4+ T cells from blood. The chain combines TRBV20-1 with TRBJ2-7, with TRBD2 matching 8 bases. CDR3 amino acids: CSAPGGLGGYEQYF. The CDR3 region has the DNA TGCAGTGCCCCGGGGGGACTAGGGGGCTACGAGCAGTACTTC.